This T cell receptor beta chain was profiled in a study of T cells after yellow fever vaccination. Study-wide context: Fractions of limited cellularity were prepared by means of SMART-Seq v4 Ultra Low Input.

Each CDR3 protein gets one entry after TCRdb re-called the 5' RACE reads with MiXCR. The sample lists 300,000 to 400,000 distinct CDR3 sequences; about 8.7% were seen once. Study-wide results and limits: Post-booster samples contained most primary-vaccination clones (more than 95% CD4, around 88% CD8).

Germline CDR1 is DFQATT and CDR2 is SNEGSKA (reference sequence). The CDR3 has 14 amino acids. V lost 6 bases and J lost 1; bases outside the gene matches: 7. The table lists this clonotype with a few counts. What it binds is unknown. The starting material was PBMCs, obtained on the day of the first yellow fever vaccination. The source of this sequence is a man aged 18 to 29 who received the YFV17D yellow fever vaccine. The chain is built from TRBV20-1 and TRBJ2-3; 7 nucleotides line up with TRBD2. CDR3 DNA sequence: TGCAGTGCGCGAGCGGGGCTAGGCACAGATACGCAGTATTTT. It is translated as CSARAGLGTDTQYF.